This T cell receptor beta chain was sequenced for a study of cytomegalovirus exposure and HLA in healthy donors. Across the study: From HLA-typed donors, an early data release held 70 million to 95 million unique TCRs. The study's findings and limits: Associated with cytomegalovirus, according to the listing, were around 170 TCR beta chains. DRB1 had the most TCR associations and HLA-C the fewest, a later analysis found, with rates varying by HLA locus.

Use of 60 Vbeta and 13 Jbeta primers characterized the PCR. Assay used: immunoSEQ multiplex PCR; TCRdb lists only in-frame clones, some missing. Of fewer than 150,000 clones in the sample, approximately 80% were seen once. Comment on this clone: The antigen remains undetermined.

Despite likely unrecorded immune exposures, the donors were nominally healthy at the time of sampling. This CDR3 has 16 amino acids. V gave up 3 bases and J gave up 2 bases; unmatched junction bases: 9. Germline CDR1 SGHDT, CDR2 YYEEEE. This sequence originates from a man aged 50-59 years in good health and CMV-seronegative. The material sequenced was PBMCs. The chain has TRBV5-6 and TRBJ2-5, with 8 positions matching TRBD2. The CDR3 DNA is TGTGCCAGCAGCTCCAAGACCACTAGCGGACAAGAGACCCAGTACTTC. Residues: CASSSKTTSGQETQYF.